These 23 T cell receptor beta chains were sequenced from one sample in a study of blood T cell repertoires in COVID-19. This table comes from immunoSEQ multiplex PCR, and its TCRdb copy is limited to in-frame clones, with some not included. The sample has just over 250,000 clones; around 87% are singletons. The source material was peripheral blood. These receptors were obtained from a woman in her forties or fifties with acute or convalescent COVID-19.

DNA for the CDR3: TGTGCCAGCAGTGATCCCCAAACCGGGACTTGGGGGGGGAATGAGCAGTTCTTC. This encodes CASSDPQTGTWGGNEQFF. This sequence joins TRBV6-4 and TRBJ2-1, with 7 bases fitting TRBD2. The ends lost 3 bases at V and 7 bases at J; junction bases unmatched: 18. The CDR3 totals 18 residues. CDR1 is MRHNA and CDR2 is SNTAGT in the germline V gene.

This clone is a singleton in its sample. The chain carries TRBV5-8 and TRBJ2-1; 11 positions match TRBD2. V was pared by 4 bases and J by 4 bases, with 7 bases of the junction left unmatched. This CDR3 has 16 residues. The germline gives CDR1 SGHTS, CDR2 YDEGEE. CDR3 sequence (DNA): TGTGCCAGCAGCGCTCGACTAGCGGGGATATACAATGAGCAGTTCTTC. It codes for CASSARLAGIYNEQFF.

The chain links TRBV28 to TRBJ2-5; 9 nucleotides match TRBD2. The CDR3 runs 16 residues. In germline, CDR1 is MDHEN, CDR2 SYDVKM. The V segment lost 1 base and the J segment 0 bases; nucleotides outside the gene matches: 3. The CDR3 nucleotides read TGTGCCAGCAGTTTATCGGCGGGAGGGTACCAAGAGACCCAGTACTTC. Translating gives CASSLSAGGYQETQYF.

This chain uses TRBV19 with TRBJ1-2, with TRBD1 matching over 9 bases. Germline-derived CDR1 and CDR2 are LNHDA and SQIVND (reference sequence). V lost 3 bases, J lost 2 bases, and 7 bases stayed unmatched. This CDR3 spans 16 amino acids. The CDR3 is CASSIRFGQGNYGYTF. Written as DNA, the CDR3 is TGTGCCAGTAGTATCAGGTTTGGACAGGGGAACTATGGCTACACCTTC.

Only one count was recorded for this clone. The chain links TRBV6-5 to TRBJ1-4; weak D call: TRBD1 (6 bases). This CDR3 comprises 16 residues. Trimming removed 0 bases at V and 5 bases at J, with 13 bases between. Germline V gives CDR1 MNHEY, CDR2 SVGAGI. CDR3 residues: CASSYSIWGQNEKLFF. The CDR3 nucleotides read TGTGCCAGCAGTTACTCGATTTGGGGGCAAAATGAAAAACTGTTTTTT.

The chain combines TRBV12-3 or TRBV12-4 with TRBJ1-6, with D maybe TRBD1 (5 bases). The CDR3 runs to 13 residues. V was clipped by 6 bases and J by 3 bases, with 6 bases between them. In nucleotides, the CDR3 is TGTGCCAGCAGGGGGCTCTATAATTCACCCCTCCACTTT. The encoded protein is CASRGLYNSPLHF.

The chain combines TRBV5-6 with TRBJ2-7; 10 nucleotides align to TRBD2. The CDR3 consists of 15 residues. Germline loops: CDR1 SGHDT, CDR2 YYEEEE. V dropped 4 bases and J dropped 7; count of bases not matched to a gene: 11. The CDR3 sequence is CASSPPGLAAGEQYF. The CDR3 DNA is TGTGCCAGCAGCCCTCCAGGACTAGCGGCGGGGGAGCAGTACTTC. The full variable domain, in which reference TRBV5-6 and TRBJ2-7 provide the parts outside the CDR3, is DAGVTQSPTHLIKTRGQQVTLRCSPKSGHDTVSWYQQALGQGPQFIFQYYEEEERQRGNFPDRFSGHQFPNYSSELNVNALLLGDSALYLCASSPPGLAAGEQYFGPGTRLTVT.

The chain employs TRBV11-1 and TRBJ1-1, with D maybe TRBD1 (6 bases). CDR3 length equals 15 residues. V was cut by 5 bases and J by 4 bases, with 17 bases left in between. CDR1 and CDR2 from the germline V gene are SGHAT and FQDESV (reference sequence). DNA of the CDR3: TGTGCCAGCAGCGCGACGCAGGGGTGGGTCACTGAAGCTTTCTTT. It specifies CASSATQGWVTEAFF.

The chain joins TRBV19 to TRBJ1-5, with 8 bases fitting TRBD1. The length of the CDR3 is 15 residues. Germline CDR1 and CDR2: LNHDA and SQIVND (reference sequence). The ends lost 4 bases at V and 7 bases at J; junction bases unmatched: 9. In DNA, the CDR3 is TGTGCCAGTAGTACGGCCGGGACAGGAGGCCAGCCCCAGCATTTT. Its translation is CASSTAGTGGQPQHF.

This sequence joins TRBV24-1 and TRBJ1-2, with D perhaps matching TRBD1 (5 bases). Trimming took off 3 bases at V and 1 base at J, with 8 bases between the two ends. This CDR3 has 14 amino acids. Germline V CDR1 and CDR2: KGHDR, SFDVKD. The CDR3 DNA is TGTGCCACCAGTGATCCTGACAGTAACTATGGCTACACCTTC. Its protein product is CATSDPDSNYGYTF.

V and J are TRBV5-1 and TRBJ2-7, with D perhaps matching TRBD1 (5 bases). Trimming took 4 bases from V and 0 from J, leaving 8 bases between them. CDR1 is SGHRS and CDR2 is YFSETQ in the germline V gene. There are 13 residues in the CDR3. The CDR3 spells CASSEGVSYEQYF. In nucleotides, the CDR3 is TGCGCCAGCAGCGAAGGGGTCTCCTACGAGCAGTACTTC. Together with reference TRBV5-1 and TRBJ2-7, the CDR3 gives the full variable domain: KAGVTQTPRYLIKTRGQQVTLSCSPISGHRSVSWYQQTPGQGLQFLFEYFSETQRNKGNFPGRFSGRQFSNSRSEMNVSTLELGDSALYLCASSEGVSYEQYFGPGTRLTVT.

This chain joins TRBV2 and TRBJ2-2, with a possible D match to TRBD2 (6 bases). This CDR3 is 16 amino acids long. V lost 4 bases to trimming and J lost 7 bases, with 19 bases between them. Germline V lookup: CDR1 SNHLY, CDR2 FYNNEI. This CDR3 is CASSAFASADVGELFF. The CDR3 DNA is TGTGCCAGCAGTGCTTTTGCTAGCGCCGATGTCGGGGAGCTGTTTTTT.

V is TRBV4-1 and J is TRBJ2-1, with 9 bases matching TRBD1. CDR3 length equals 18 residues. The germline V gene has CDR1 MGHRA and CDR2 YSYEKL. The V segment lost 3 bases and the J segment 8 bases; nucleotides outside the gene matches: 17. CDR3 protein: CASSHEGDRGISFHEQFF. The CDR3, as DNA: TGCGCCAGCAGCCATGAGGGAGACAGGGGGATTTCTTTCCATGAGCAGTTCTTC.

This clone was counted once. This sequence joins TRBV6-6 and TRBJ2-7; D not resolved. The CDR3 totals 12 residues. V dropped 5 bases and J dropped 7 bases, with 12 bases sitting between them. Looked up from germline, CDR1 is MNHNY and CDR2 is SVGAGI (reference sequence). CDR3 residues: CASSSGPREQYF. The CDR3 DNA reads as TGTGCCAGCAGTAGTGGTCCTAGGGAGCAGTACTTC.

The chain links TRBV21-1 to TRBJ2-7; the D call of TRBD1 is as the table states it, not checked on the DNA. TRBV21-1 is described as a pseudogene. The CDR3 length is 16 residues. Written as DNA, the CDR3 is TGTGCCAGCAGCCCTCCTGCCACAGGGTGCACCTACGAGCAGTACTTC. Its translation is CASSPPATGCTYEQYF.

DNA of the CDR3: TGTGCCACCAGAAAATTTGTAGCAGCACAAGAGACCCAGTACTTC. It is translated as CATRKFVAAQETQYF. The rearrangement joins TRBV15 to TRBJ2-5, with no clear D. V was cut by 6 bases and J by 2 bases, with 16 bases left in between. This CDR3 is 15 amino acids long. In germline, CDR1 is LNHNV, CDR2 YYDKDF (reference sequence).

The gene calls are TRBV19 and TRBJ2-7; weak D call: TRBD2 (5 bases). The CDR3 has 14 residues. Germline V gene sequence: CDR1 LNHDA, CDR2 SQIVND (reference sequence). V shed 5 bases and J shed 5 bases, with 16 bases lying between them. The CDR3 is CASSFGVGGNEQYF. DNA for the CDR3: TGTGCCAGTAGTTTCGGGGTCGGAGGAAACGAGCAGTACTTC.

The rearrangement uses TRBV27 and TRBJ2-7; 8 nucleotides match TRBD2. The germline gives CDR1 MNHEY, CDR2 SMNVEV (reference sequence). V shed 1 base, J shed 5 bases, and the junction held 4 bases outside the gene matches. The CDR3 contains 14 residues. The CDR3 reads CASSLYSGVDEQYF. The CDR3 DNA reads TGTGCCAGCAGTTTATATAGCGGGGTCGACGAGCAGTACTTC.

CDR3 loop: CASSYPTGTGWETQYF. DNA of the CDR3: TGTGCCAGCAGTTACCCCACCGGGACAGGTTGGGAGACCCAGTACTTC. V and J are TRBV6-6 and TRBJ2-5; 8 nucleotides line up with TRBD1. Germline lookup yields CDR1 MNHNY and CDR2 SVGAGI (reference sequence). V dropped 2 bases and J dropped 5; count of bases not matched to a gene: 10. The CDR3 length is 16 residues.

The chain links TRBV30 to TRBJ1-1; D may be TRBD1 (6 bases). The length of the CDR3 is 12 residues. Germline CDR1 reads GTSNPN; CDR2 reads SVGIG (reference sequence). With 4 bases removed from V and 4 bases from J, the gap between germline ends came to 10 bases. CDR3 nucleotide sequence: TGTGCCTGGAATGACAGGAGCACTGAAGCTTTCTTT. This encodes CAWNDRSTEAFF.

This clone has a handful of counts. This sequence joins TRBV4-2 and TRBJ2-7; D may be TRBD1 (6 bases). The CDR3 contains 15 residues. The V and J ends lost 3 bases and 1 base respectively, with 13 bases between them. Germline-derived CDR1 and CDR2 are LGHNA and YNFKEQ. The CDR3 DNA is TGTGCCAGCAGCCATAGACAGGTGATGTCCTACGAGCAGTACTTC. It translates to CASSHRQVMSYEQYF.

V gene TRBV30 combines with J gene TRBJ2-1, with 7 bases that match TRBD2. Germline values: CDR1 GTSNPN, CDR2 SVGIG (reference sequence). The V segment lost 3 bases and the J segment 4 bases; nucleotides outside the gene matches: 9. The CDR3 runs to 15 residues. The CDR3, as DNA: TGTGCCTGGAGGCCAGCGGGGATAGGGTACAATGAGCAGTTCTTC. Residues: CAWRPAGIGYNEQFF. The variable domain in full, with the rest retrieved from reference TRBV30 and TRBJ2-1, is SQTIHQWPATLVQPVGSPLSLECTVEGTSNPNLYWYRQAAGRGLQLLFYSVGIGQISSEVPQNLSASRPQDRQFILSSKKLLLSDSGFYLCAWRPAGIGYNEQFFGPGTRLTVL.

The chain couples TRBV6-1 to TRBJ2-3; D perhaps matches TRBD1 (5 bases). Looked up from germline, CDR1 is MNHNS and CDR2 is SASEGT. Trimming took off 1 base at V and 6 bases at J, with 11 bases between the two ends. The CDR3 loop spans 14 amino acids. The DNA for the CDR3 is TGTGCCAGCAGTGAAGGGTCAGGGCTGGATACGCAGTATTTT. This sequence encodes CASSEGSGLDTQYF.